This TCR beta chain was retrieved from a study of prognosis after radiotherapy for stage I lung cancer. On this clonotype itself: A single base is all that separates this from a far larger clone, so a read error is likely.

The authors amplified TCR beta CDR3 from genomic DNA using two-round multiplex PCR. Round-one PCR had primers specific to each TRBV and TRBJ gene. In TCRdb, the multiplex PCR reads were re-called with MiXCR into one record per CDR3 protein. The data hold about 14,000 distinct CDR3 sequences, with about 30% observed a single time. Sequenced material: PBMCs, taken before or after stereotactic body radiation therapy (not recorded which). The sequence came from a donor older than 45 with non-small cell lung cancer.

The CDR3, as DNA: TGTGCCAGCAGTTACTCCATCTACAATGAGCAGTTCTTC. It codes for CASSYSIYNEQFF. The rearrangement uses TRBV6-2 or TRBV6-3 and TRBJ2-1; D gene ambiguous. The CDR3 extends over 13 amino acids. Germline V gene lookup returns CDR1 MNHEY and CDR2 SVGEGT. Trimming removed 0 bases from V and 3 bases from J, with 3 bases in between.